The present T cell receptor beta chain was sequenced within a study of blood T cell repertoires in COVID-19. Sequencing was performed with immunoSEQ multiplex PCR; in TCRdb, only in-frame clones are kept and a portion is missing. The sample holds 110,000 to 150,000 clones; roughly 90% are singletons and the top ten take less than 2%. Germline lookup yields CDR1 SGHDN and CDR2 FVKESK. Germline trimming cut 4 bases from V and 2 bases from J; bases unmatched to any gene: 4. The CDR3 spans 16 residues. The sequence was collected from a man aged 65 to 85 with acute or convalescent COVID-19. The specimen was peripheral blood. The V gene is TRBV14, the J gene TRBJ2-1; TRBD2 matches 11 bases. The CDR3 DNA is TGTGCCAGCAGCCTAGCGGGGGGGAACACCTACAATGAGCAGTTCTTC. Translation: CASSLAGGNTYNEQFF.